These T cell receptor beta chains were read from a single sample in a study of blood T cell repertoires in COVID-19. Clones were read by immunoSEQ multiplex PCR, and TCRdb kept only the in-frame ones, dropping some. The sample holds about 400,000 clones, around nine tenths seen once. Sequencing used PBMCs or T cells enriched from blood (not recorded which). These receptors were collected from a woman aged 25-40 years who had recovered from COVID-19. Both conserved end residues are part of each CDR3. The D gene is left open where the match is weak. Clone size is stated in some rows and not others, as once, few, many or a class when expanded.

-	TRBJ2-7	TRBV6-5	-	CASSDRLGVYEQYF	TGTGCCAGCAGCGACCGGTTGGGAGTCTACGAGCAGTACTTC
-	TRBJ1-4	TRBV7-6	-	CASSLVGGHDEKLFF	TGTGCCAGCAGCTTAGTGGGGGGGCATGACGAAAAACTGTTTTTT
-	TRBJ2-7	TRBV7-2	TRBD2	CASSLTSGGAYEQYF	TGTGCCAGCAGCTTGACTAGCGGGGGGGCCTACGAGCAGTACTTC
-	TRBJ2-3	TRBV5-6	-	CASSFDRSTDTQYF	TGTGCCAGCAGCTTTGACAGGAGCACAGATACGCAGTATTTT
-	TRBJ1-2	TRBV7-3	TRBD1	CASSSTGGFEGYTF	TGTGCCAGCAGCAGCACAGGGGGCTTTGAAGGCTACACCTTC
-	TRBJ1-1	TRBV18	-	CASSSDAANTEAFF	TGTGCCAGCTCAAGCGATGCGGCGAACACTGAAGCTTTCTTT
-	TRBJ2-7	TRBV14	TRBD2	CASSPIGLAGGPDYEQYF	TGTGCCAGCAGCCCAATAGGACTAGCGGGAGGGCCCGACTACGAGCAGTACTTC
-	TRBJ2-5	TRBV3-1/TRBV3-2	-	CASSQNREQETQYF	TGTGCCAGCAGCCAGAATAGGGAGCAAGAGACCCAGTACTTC
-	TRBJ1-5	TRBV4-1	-	CASSSSEISNQPQHF	TGCGCCAGCAGCTCATCGGAGATTAGCAATCAGCCCCAGCATTTT
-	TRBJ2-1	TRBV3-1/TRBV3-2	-	CASSQAGTEEQFF	TGTGCCAGCAGCCAAGCTGGTACAGAAGAGCAGTTCTTC
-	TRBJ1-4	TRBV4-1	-	CASSRPGGTNEKLFF	TGCGCCAGCAGTAGACCGGGGGGCACTAATGAAAAACTGTTTTTT
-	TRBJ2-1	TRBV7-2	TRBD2	CASSSTSGGSEQFF	TGTGCCAGCAGCTCGACTAGCGGGGGGTCTGAGCAGTTCTTC
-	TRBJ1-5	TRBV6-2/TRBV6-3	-	CASSYTTRGRSNQPQHF	TGTGCCAGCAGTTACACCACCAGAGGTAGAAGCAATCAGCCCCAGCATTTT
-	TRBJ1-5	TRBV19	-	CASTLGPSNQPQHF	TGTGCCAGTACGTTGGGCCCAAGCAATCAGCCCCAGCATTTT
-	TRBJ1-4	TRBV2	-	CASSGTGAHNEKLFF	TGTGCCAGCAGTGGTACAGGAGCCCATAATGAAAAACTGTTTTTT
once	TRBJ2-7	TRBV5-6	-	CASSPEGVSYEQYF	TGTGCCAGCAGCCCCGAAGGAGTCTCCTACGAGCAGTACTTC
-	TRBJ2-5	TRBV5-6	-	CASSLPGVETQYF	TGTGCCAGCAGCTTGCCAGGGGTGGAGACCCAGTACTTC
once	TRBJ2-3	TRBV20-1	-	CSSGRTDTQYF	TGCAGTTCCGGGAGAACAGATACGCAGTATTTT